This T cell receptor (beta chain) was captured in a study of lymphopenia after photon versus proton radiotherapy (dated by TCRdb to about 2019). Looking at the study overall: In patients with gastrointestinal tumors who developed high-grade lymphopenia, the study compared the immunological effects of photon radiation therapy with those of proton radiation therapy. The cohort comprised more than 15 patients with gastrointestinal tumors who received either photon or proton therapy and then developed lymphopenia. The study aimed to characterize how the two radiation modalities differ in their impact on the immune system. Study-wide findings and limitations: After the lymphocyte count nadir, oligoclonal expansion, especially of CD8+ Temra cells, was observed in photon-treated repertoires, and the drop in diversity was driven by this expansion. The authors looked at the survival association only in patients who died, and they framed better survival with proton therapy as a possibility rather than a demonstrated result. Across the cohort, an inverse correlation was found between a larger post-nadir drop in TCR diversity and overall survival time among patients who died. Proton-treated patients stayed relatively stable during treatment, while photon-treated patients lost naive T cells and TCR diversity and gained effector/memory populations.

Details on this clone: There is no known antigen for this receptor. No per-base quality is available; no much larger clone lies one base away.

Receptor amplification or capture employed the immunoSEQ multiplex PCR assay. T cell repertoires were profiled with deep sequencing of rearranged TCR beta loci together with multiparametric flow cytometry. TCRdb carries this immuneACCESS record with in-frame sequences only. Its versions omit some clonotypes, under half of them owing to an unresolved V gene in the studies checked, with the rest unexplained. Counted in this sample were 25,000 to 30,000 clones; around nine tenths of them appeared once. Together, the top ten hold about 0.81% of the sample. The receptor was derived from a woman in her 50s with cholangiocarcinoma. The sequencing used peripheral blood, collected from a patient treated with photon-based radiotherapy.

The nucleotide sequence reads TGTGCCAGCAGCCAGCTAGGGGATACTAGCTCTGGAAACACCATATATTTT. Its product reads: CASSQLGDTSSGNTIYF. The rearranged segments are TRBV9 and TRBJ1-3; matching of 5 bases hints at TRBD1 as the D gene. The CDR3 spans 17 residues, from the cysteine through the phenylalanine. Only the CDR3 DNA stays, 51 bases, in frame from base 1. The junction carries 17 bases between V and J, which are trimmed by 4 bases and 0 bases respectively. Via the germline V gene, CDR1 is SGDLS and CDR2 YYNGEE.